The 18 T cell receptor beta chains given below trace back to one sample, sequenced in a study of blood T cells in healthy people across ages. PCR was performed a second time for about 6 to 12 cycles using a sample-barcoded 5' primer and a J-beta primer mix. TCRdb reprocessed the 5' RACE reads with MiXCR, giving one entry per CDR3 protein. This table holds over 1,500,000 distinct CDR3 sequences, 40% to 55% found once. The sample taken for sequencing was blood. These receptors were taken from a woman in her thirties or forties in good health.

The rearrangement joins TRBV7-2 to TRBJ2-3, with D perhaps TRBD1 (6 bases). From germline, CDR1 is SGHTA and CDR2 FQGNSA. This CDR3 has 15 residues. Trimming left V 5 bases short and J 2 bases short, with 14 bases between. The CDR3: CASSANRAPTDTQYF. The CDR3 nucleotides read TGTGCCAGCAGCGCGAACAGGGCCCCCACAGATACGCAGTATTTT.

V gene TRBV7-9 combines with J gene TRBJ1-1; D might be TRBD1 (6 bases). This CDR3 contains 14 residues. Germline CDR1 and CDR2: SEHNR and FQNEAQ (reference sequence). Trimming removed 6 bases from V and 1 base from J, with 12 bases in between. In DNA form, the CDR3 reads TGTGCCAGCAGGACGGACAGAAAGAACACTGAAGCTTTCTTT. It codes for CASRTDRKNTEAFF.

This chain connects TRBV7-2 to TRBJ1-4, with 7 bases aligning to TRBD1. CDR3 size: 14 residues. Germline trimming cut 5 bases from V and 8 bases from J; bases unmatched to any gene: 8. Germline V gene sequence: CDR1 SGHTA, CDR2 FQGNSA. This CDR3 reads CASSLAQGREKLFF. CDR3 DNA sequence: TGTGCCAGCAGCCTTGCACAGGGGAGGGAAAAACTGTTTTTT.

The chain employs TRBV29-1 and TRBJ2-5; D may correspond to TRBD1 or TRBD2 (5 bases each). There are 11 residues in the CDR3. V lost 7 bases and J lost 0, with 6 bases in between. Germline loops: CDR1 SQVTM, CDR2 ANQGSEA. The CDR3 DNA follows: TGCAGCGGAGGGGACCAAGAGACCCAGTACTTC. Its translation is CSGGDQETQYF.

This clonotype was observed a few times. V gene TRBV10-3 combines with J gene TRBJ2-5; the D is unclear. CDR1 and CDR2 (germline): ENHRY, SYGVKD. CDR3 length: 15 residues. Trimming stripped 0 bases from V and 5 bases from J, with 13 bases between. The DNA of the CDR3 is TGTGCCATCAGTGAGTCCTCAGCCCCCTACGAGACCCAGTACTTC. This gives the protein CAISESSAPYETQYF.

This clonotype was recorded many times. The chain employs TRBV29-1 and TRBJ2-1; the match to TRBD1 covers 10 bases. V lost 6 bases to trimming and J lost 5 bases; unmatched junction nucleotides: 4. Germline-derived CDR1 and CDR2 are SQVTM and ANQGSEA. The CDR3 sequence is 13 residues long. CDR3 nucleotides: TGCAGCGTGGGGGACAGGGGACACAATGAGCAGTTCTTC. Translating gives CSVGDRGHNEQFF.

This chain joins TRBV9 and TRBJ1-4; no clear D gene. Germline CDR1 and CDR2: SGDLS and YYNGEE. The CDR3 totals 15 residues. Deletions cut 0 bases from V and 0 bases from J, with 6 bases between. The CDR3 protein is CASSVGGATNEKLFF. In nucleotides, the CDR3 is TGTGCCAGCAGCGTAGGGGGAGCAACTAATGAAAAACTGTTTTTT.

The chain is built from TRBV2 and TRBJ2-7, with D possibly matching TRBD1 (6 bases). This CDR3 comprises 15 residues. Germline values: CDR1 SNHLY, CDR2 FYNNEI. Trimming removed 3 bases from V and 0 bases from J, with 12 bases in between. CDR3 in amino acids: CASSDFRGFSYEQYF. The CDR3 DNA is TGTGCCAGCAGTGATTTCAGGGGATTCTCCTACGAGCAGTACTTC.

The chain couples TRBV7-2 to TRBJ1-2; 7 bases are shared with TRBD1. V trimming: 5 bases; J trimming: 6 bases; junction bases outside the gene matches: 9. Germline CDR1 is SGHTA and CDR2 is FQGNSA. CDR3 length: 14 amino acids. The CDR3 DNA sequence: TGTGCCAGCAGCCCCGGTCAGGGGGGAAATGGCTACACCTTC. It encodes CASSPGQGGNGYTF.

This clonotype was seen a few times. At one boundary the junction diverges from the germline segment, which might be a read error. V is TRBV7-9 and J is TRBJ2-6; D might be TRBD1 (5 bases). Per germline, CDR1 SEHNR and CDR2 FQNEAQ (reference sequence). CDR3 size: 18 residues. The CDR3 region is CASSLFQGSGSGANVLTF. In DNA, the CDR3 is TGTGCCAGTAGCTTGTTCCAGGGATCGGGCTCCGGGGCCAACGTCCTGACTTTC.

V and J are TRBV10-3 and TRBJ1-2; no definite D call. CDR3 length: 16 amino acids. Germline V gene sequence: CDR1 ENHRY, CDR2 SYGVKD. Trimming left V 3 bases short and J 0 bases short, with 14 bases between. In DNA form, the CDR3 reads TGTGCCATCAGTGAAAGGGCATCGCTACCTAACTATGGCTACACCTTC. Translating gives CAISERASLPNYGYTF.

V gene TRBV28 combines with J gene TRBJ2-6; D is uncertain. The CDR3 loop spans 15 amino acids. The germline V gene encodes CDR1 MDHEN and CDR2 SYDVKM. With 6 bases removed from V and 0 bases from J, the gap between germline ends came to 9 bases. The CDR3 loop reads CASRSERSGANVLTF. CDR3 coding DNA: TGTGCCAGCAGAAGTGAGCGCTCTGGGGCCAACGTCCTGACTTTC.

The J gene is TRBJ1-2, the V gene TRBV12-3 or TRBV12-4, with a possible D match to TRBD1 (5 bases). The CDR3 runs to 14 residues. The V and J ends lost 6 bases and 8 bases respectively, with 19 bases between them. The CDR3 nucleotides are TGTGCCAGCAGAAAGCCCGGGACTACACACGGCTACACCTTC. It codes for CASRKPGTTHGYTF.

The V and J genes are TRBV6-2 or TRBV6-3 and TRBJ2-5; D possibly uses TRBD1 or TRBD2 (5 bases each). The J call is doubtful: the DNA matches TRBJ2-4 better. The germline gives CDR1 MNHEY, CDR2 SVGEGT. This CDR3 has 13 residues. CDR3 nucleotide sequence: TGTGCCAGCAGTGACCTTGGGACGGACATTCAGTACTTC. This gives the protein CASSDLGTDIQYF.

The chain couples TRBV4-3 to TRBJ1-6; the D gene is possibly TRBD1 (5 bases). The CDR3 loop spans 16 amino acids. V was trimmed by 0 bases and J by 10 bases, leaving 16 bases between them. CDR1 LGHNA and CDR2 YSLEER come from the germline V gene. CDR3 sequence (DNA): TGCGCCAGCAGCCAAGATGAGAGGGGAGTTCGATCACCCCTCCACTTT. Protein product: CASSQDERGVRSPLHF.

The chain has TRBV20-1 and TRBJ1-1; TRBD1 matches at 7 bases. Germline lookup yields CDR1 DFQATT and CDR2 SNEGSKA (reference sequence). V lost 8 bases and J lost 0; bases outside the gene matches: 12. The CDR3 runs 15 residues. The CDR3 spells CSMPRQGTMNTEAFF. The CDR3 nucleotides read TGCAGTATGCCTCGACAGGGCACGATGAACACTGAAGCTTTCTTT.

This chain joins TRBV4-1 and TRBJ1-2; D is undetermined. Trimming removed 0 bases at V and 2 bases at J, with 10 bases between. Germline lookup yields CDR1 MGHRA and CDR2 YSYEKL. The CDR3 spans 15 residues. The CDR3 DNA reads TGCGCCAGCAGCCAAGATTCGCGGGGAAACTATGGCTACACCTTC. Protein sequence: CASSQDSRGNYGYTF.

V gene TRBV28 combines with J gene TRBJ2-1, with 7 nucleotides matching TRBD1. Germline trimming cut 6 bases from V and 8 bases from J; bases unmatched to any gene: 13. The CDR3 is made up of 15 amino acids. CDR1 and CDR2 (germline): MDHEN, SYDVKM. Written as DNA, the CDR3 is TGTGCCAGCAGCCCCGTCGGGACAGCCTCCCATGAGCAGTTCTTC. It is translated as CASSPVGTASHEQFF. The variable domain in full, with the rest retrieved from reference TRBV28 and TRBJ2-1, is DVKVTQSSRYLVKRTGEKVFLECVQDMDHENMFWYRQDPGLGLRLIYFSYDVKMKEKGDIPEGYSVSREKKERFSLILESASTNQTSMYLCASSPVGTASHEQFFGPGTRLTVL.